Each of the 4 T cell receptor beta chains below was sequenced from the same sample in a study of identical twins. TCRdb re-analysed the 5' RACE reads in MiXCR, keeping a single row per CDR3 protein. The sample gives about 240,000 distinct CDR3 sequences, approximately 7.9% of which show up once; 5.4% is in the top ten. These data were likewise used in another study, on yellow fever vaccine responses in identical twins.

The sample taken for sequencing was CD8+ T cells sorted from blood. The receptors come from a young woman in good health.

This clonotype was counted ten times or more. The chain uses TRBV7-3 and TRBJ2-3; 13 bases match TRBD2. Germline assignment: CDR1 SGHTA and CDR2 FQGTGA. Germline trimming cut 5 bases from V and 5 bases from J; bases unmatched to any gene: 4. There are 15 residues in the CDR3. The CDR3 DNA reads TGTGCCAGCAGCGGGACTAGCGGGAAAGGAGATACGCAGTATTTT. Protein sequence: CASSGTSGKGDTQYF.

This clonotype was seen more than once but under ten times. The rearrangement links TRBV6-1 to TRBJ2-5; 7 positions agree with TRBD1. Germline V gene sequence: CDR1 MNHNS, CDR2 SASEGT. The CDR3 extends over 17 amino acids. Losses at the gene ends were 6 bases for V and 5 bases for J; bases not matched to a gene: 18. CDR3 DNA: TGTGCCAGCAGGTCAAGAGGGGGCCTCCCCCTACTGGAGACCCAGTACTTC. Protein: CASRSRGGLPLLETQYF.

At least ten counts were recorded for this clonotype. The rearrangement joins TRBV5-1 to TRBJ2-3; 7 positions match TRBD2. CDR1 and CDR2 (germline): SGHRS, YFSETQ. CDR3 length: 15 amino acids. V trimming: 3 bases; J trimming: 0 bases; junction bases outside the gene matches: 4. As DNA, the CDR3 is TGCGCCAGCAGCTCCGGAGCGGGGAGCACAGATACGCAGTATTTT. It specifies CASSSGAGSTDTQYF.

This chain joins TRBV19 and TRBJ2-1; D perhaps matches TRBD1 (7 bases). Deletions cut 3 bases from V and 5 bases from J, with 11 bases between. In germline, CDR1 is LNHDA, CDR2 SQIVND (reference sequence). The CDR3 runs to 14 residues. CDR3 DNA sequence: TGTGCCAGTAGTATGCAGGGGGGCCACAATGAGCAGTTCTTC. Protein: CASSMQGGHNEQFF.